In its sample, the clone carrying this T cell receptor beta chain was seen many times. This sample is part of a study of Graves' ophthalmopathy and Graves' hyperthyroidism. The sequenced template was RNA, covering the TCR beta CDR3 region. First-round RT-PCR used HTBI primers; second-round multiplex PCR followed. In TCRdb, the multiplex PCR reads were re-called with MiXCR into one record per CDR3 protein. The top ten hold around 4% of the sample, which has roughly 600,000 distinct CDR3 sequences, about 40% seen once. The CDR3 has 15 residues. V lost 0 bases to trimming and J lost 1 base, with 10 bases between them. CDR1 SGHRS and CDR2 YFSETQ come from the germline V gene.

The sample comprised peripheral blood or thyroid tissue (not recorded which). This sequence was found in an adult man with Graves' hyperthyroidism. This chain connects TRBV5-1 to TRBJ1-1; D unclear. The CDR3 loop reads CASSLDGRPNTEAFF. The CDR3 coding sequence is TGCGCCAGCAGCTTGGATGGCAGGCCGAACACTGAAGCTTTCTTT.